A few counts support the clone carrying this TCR beta chain. What it binds is not known. The source of the sample is a study of identical twins. Study-level results: Twins' surplus sharing was weaker for beta out-of-frame sequences. Diverse VJ usage suggested most zero-insertion clonotypes were not invariant T cells.

The J segment lost 4 bases and the V segment lost 0 bases, leaving 6 bases of the junction unmatched. The CDR3 consists of 16 residues. Germline assignment: CDR1 LNHNV and CDR2 YYDKDF (reference sequence). TCRdb passed the 5' RACE reads through MiXCR, listing each CDR3 protein once. The table lists approximately 680,000 distinct CDR3 sequences, around 7.5% of them singletons, with roughly 1.5% in the top ten. The same data also went into a second study, on yellow fever vaccine responses in identical twins.

The TCR was taken from a young woman in good health. The sample was PBMCs. The rearrangement joins TRBV15 to TRBJ2-1; 7 bases line up with TRBD2. In DNA form, the CDR3 reads TGTGCCACCAGCAGAGATATCGTGGGAGGGTACAATGAGCAGTTCTTC. Translating gives CATSRDIVGGYNEQFF.